Below are 2 T cell receptor beta chains sequenced from a single sample in a study of beta chain features in type 1 diabetes. Overall study results and limits: Moderate but significant shortening of TCRB CDR3s was recorded in all four CD4+ subsets from Type 1 diabetes patients.

No antigen has been identified for these receptors. TCRB transcripts that were expressed got sequenced, as all of the isolated RNA had been reverse transcribed. This table comes from immunoSEQ multiplex PCR, and its TCRdb copy is limited to in-frame clones, with some not included. The data contain about 660,000 clones, more than 13% of them singletons. The material sequenced was naive CD4+ T cells from blood. All receptors derive from a man between 18 and 35 years old with type 1 diabetes.

The CDR3 DNA sequence: TGTGCCAGCCATGGCCTGAAGACCCAGTACTTC. The encoded protein is CASHGLKTQYF. The chain has TRBV28 and TRBJ2-5; no clear D gene. Trimming pared 8 bases from V and 6 bases from J, leaving 10 bases between. CDR1 is MDHEN, CDR2 SYDVKM, per germline. The CDR3 spans 11 residues.

The chain combines TRBV25-1 with TRBJ1-2; perhaps TRBD1 as D (5 bases). V lost 5 bases and J lost 6, with 10 bases in between. CDR1 MGHDK and CDR2 SYGVNS come from the germline V gene. This CDR3 spans 12 amino acids. CDR3 nucleotides: TGTGCCAGCAGTTGGGACTTTCATGGCTACACCTTC. Protein product: CASSWDFHGYTF.